This TCR beta chain was identified during a study of early T cells in non-severe SARS-CoV-2 infection. This clonotype has at least ten counts. TCRdb re-analysed the 5' RACE reads in MiXCR, keeping a single row per CDR3 protein. The sample carries about 50,000 distinct CDR3 sequences, approximately 9% recorded once. The CDR3 covers 14 residues. Between the trimmed V and J ends, which lost 3 bases and 3 bases, there was a span of 8 bases. This clonotype originated in an adult who was a healthcare worker with PCR-confirmed SARS-CoV-2 infection or an uninfected control (not recorded which). The chain carries TRBV12-3 or TRBV12-4 and TRBJ2-2; the D is unclear. The material was whole blood, obtained at baseline. Written as DNA, the CDR3 is TGTGCCAGCAGTTTCGTGGTAGACACCGGGGAGCTGTTTTTT. Its protein is CASSFVVDTGELFF.